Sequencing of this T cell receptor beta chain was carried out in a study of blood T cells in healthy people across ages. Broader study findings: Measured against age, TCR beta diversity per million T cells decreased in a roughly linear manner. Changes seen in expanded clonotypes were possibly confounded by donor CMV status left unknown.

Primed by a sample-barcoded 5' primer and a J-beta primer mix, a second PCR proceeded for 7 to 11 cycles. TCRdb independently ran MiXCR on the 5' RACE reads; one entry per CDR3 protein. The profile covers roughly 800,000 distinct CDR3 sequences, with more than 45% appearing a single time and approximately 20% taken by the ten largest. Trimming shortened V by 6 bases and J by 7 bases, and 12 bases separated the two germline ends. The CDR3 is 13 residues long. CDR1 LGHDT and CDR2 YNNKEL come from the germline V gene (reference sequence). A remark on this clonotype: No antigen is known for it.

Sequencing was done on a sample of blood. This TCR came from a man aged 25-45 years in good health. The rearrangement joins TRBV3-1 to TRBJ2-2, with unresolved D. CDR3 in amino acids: CASSQIAFGELFF. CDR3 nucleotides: TGTGCCAGCAGTCAGATCGCTTTCGGGGAGCTGTTTTTT.